Listed here are 16 T cell receptor beta chains from one sample, sequenced in a study of Graves' ophthalmopathy and Graves' hyperthyroidism. RNA transcripts yielded amplified TCR beta CDR3 regions. Amplification began with first-round RT-PCR using HTBI primers, then second-round multiplex PCR was performed. TCRdb redid the calling of the multiplex PCR reads with MiXCR, one entry per CDR3 protein. Among about 210,000 distinct CDR3 sequences listed, just under 30% were seen once. Sequencing was performed on peripheral blood. The receptors come from a man aged 45-65 years with Graves' ophthalmopathy.

This clonotype was seen more than once but under ten times. V and J are TRBV11-2 and TRBJ1-2, with 8 bases lining up with TRBD1. V shed 5 bases and J 3 bases; nucleotides not matched to a gene: 8. The CDR3 loop spans 15 amino acids. Germline CDR1 and CDR2: SGHAT and FQNNGV. The DNA of the CDR3 is TGTGCCAGCAGCCGGGGAGCAGGGGGCGACTATGGCTACACCTTC. Translation gives CASSRGAGGDYGYTF.

This clonotype showed up many times. The chain uses TRBV6-2 or TRBV6-3 and TRBJ2-2; the D gene is possibly TRBD1 (6 bases). Trimming removed 2 bases at V and 5 bases at J, with 12 bases between. Germline-derived CDR1 and CDR2 are MNHEY and SVGEGT. The CDR3 totals 15 residues. CDR3 residues: CASSYVGGETGELFF. CDR3 sequence (DNA): TGTGCCAGCAGTTACGTTGGGGGCGAAACCGGGGAGCTGTTTTTT.

This clonotype was seen ten or more times. The chain uses TRBV6-5 and TRBJ1-2, with D tentatively TRBD1 (5 bases). The germline V gene has CDR1 MNHEY and CDR2 SVGAGI. Trimming cost V 6 bases and J 6 bases, with 14 bases left between them. The CDR3 extends over 13 amino acids. The CDR3 DNA follows: TGTGCCAGCAGCTACGGGACCCATGATGGCTACACCTTC. This translates into CASSYGTHDGYTF.

The sample holds many counts of this clonotype. The genes are TRBV5-1 and TRBJ1-1, with D possibly being TRBD1 (5 bases). With 4 bases removed from V and 0 bases from J, the gap between germline ends came to 13 bases. CDR1 is SGHRS, CDR2 YFSETQ, per germline. This CDR3 has 15 residues. CDR3 in amino acids: CASSIRQSMNTEAFF. The CDR3 nucleotides are TGCGCCAGCAGCATACGACAGAGCATGAACACTGAAGCTTTCTTT. Full variable domain (rest looked up from reference TRBV5-1 and TRBJ1-1): KAGVTQTPRYLIKTRGQQVTLSCSPISGHRSVSWYQQTPGQGLQFLFEYFSETQRNKGNFPGRFSGRQFSNSRSEMNVSTLELGDSALYLCASSIRQSMNTEAFFGQGTRLTVV.

The table lists this clonotype with many counts. The chain has TRBV6-5 and TRBJ2-2; 7 bases align to TRBD2. CDR3 size: 16 residues. V trimming: 0 bases; J trimming: 4 bases; junction bases outside the gene matches: 5. CDR1 MNHEY and CDR2 SVGAGI come from the germline V gene. The CDR3: CASSYSGGSSTGELFF. The CDR3 DNA sequence: TGTGCCAGCAGTTACTCGGGCGGGAGTAGCACCGGGGAGCTGTTTTTT.

This clonotype showed up many times. The rearrangement joins TRBV11-2 to TRBJ2-4; perhaps TRBD2 as D (6 bases). V lost 4 bases, J lost 6 bases, and 10 bases lay in between. The length of the CDR3 is 13 residues. Germline CDR1 reads SGHAT; CDR2 reads FQNNGV. CDR3 DNA sequence: TGTGCCAGCAGCTGGCCGGGGGTAAACATTCAGTACTTC. It codes for CASSWPGVNIQYF. The variable domain in full, completed from reference TRBV11-2 and TRBJ2-4, reads EAGVAQSPRYKIIEKRQSVAFWCNPISGHATLYWYQQILGQGPKLLIQFQNNGVVDDSQLPKDRFSAERLKGVDSTLKIQPAKLEDSAVYLCASSWPGVNIQYFGAGTRLSVL.

This clonotype showed up many times. The chain combines TRBV3-1 with TRBJ1-2; D might be TRBD1 (6 bases). V was cut by 3 bases and J by 8 bases, with 16 bases left in between. Germline lookup yields CDR1 LGHDT and CDR2 YNNKEL (reference sequence). CDR3 length: 14 amino acids. The CDR3 protein is CASSQNRAREGYTF. Here the CDR3 DNA reads TGTGCCAGCAGCCAGAACAGGGCCCGCGAGGGCTACACCTTC.

This clonotype was recorded at least ten times. The chain links TRBV29-1 to TRBJ2-5; 11 bases are shared with TRBD1. CDR3 length: 13 amino acids. Germline lookup yields CDR1 SQVTM and CDR2 ANQGSEA. The V and J ends lost 7 bases and 5 bases, in that order; junction bases with no gene match: 6. The CDR3 loop is CSARTGGGETQYF. The CDR3 bases are TGCAGCGCTAGGACAGGGGGCGGGGAGACCCAGTACTTC.

Many counts were recorded for this clonotype. The chain joins TRBV7-9 to TRBJ1-3, with no clear D. V was clipped by 2 bases and J by 4 bases, with 9 bases between them. There are 14 residues in the CDR3. The germline V gene has CDR1 SEHNR and CDR2 FQNEAQ (reference sequence). The CDR3 region is CASSLNSQGNTIYF. DNA of the CDR3: TGTGCCAGCAGCTTAAACTCGCAGGGAAACACCATATATTTT.

This clonotype has a count of ten or more. The chain has TRBV28 and TRBJ1-6; 9 positions agree with TRBD1. The CDR3 length is 15 residues. Trimming took 5 bases from V and 7 from J; bases not matched to a gene: 6. CDR1 is MDHEN, CDR2 SYDVKM, per germline. In nucleotides, the CDR3 is TGTGCCAGCAGTCCGGGGGACAGGGCAAATTCACCCCTCCACTTT. Translating gives CASSPGDRANSPLHF.

The V and J genes are TRBV6-5 and TRBJ2-7; 7 bases are a match to TRBD1. The CDR3 consists of 15 residues. Unmatched junction bases numbered 9, after V lost 2 bases and J lost 5 bases. Germline V gene data show CDR1 as MNHEY and CDR2 as SVGAGI. CDR3 loop: CASSYRDRQGNEQYF. Written as DNA, the CDR3 is TGTGCCAGCAGTTACCGGGATCGACAGGGAAACGAGCAGTACTTC.

This clonotype was seen repeatedly, ten times or more. This CDR3 is CASTVAGTGGGGELFF. As DNA, the CDR3 is TGTGCCAGCACCGTGGCCGGGACAGGGGGCGGCGGGGAGCTGTTTTTT. The chain has TRBV6-5 and TRBJ2-2, with 12 bases that match TRBD1. Germline V gene sequence: CDR1 MNHEY, CDR2 SVGAGI. This CDR3 spans 16 amino acids. V dropped 7 bases and J dropped 7; count of bases not matched to a gene: 10.

The sample holds many counts of this clonotype. V gene TRBV6-2 or TRBV6-3 combines with J gene TRBJ2-7, with D possibly matching TRBD2 (5 bases). The length of the CDR3 is 12 residues. With 4 bases removed from V and 6 bases from J, the gap between germline ends came to 10 bases. CDR1 is MNHEY, CDR2 SVGEGT, per germline. CDR3 protein: CASSLASTEQYF. The CDR3 DNA follows: TGTGCCAGCAGTTTGGCTAGCACCGAGCAGTACTTC.

The chain links TRBV12-5 to TRBJ1-2; D gene unclear. Germline-derived CDR1 and CDR2 are LGHNT and FRNRAP. Between the trimmed V and J ends, which lost 2 bases and 6 bases, there was a span of 7 bases. This CDR3 is built from 12 residues. The DNA for the CDR3 is TGTGCTAGTGGTTTGACGGACCATGGCTACACCTTC. It translates to CASGLTDHGYTF.

There are many counts of this clonotype. The chain links TRBV12-3 or TRBV12-4 to TRBJ2-7, with 11 positions matching TRBD2. J was trimmed by 1 base and V by 5 bases; bases with no gene match: 7. The CDR3 is made up of 16 amino acids. CDR3 sequence reads: CASSPPGTSGSYEQYF. The CDR3 nucleotides read TGTGCCAGCAGTCCGCCCGGGACTAGCGGATCCTACGAGCAGTACTTC.

V and J are TRBV24-1 and TRBJ2-2; possible D gene TRBD1, 5 bases. The CDR3 is 17 amino acids. Germline V gene data show CDR1 as KGHDR and CDR2 as SFDVKD. The V end lost 4 bases, the J end lost 2 bases, and 16 bases lay between the germline ends. Here the CDR3 DNA reads TGTGCCACCAGTGAGGACACCCTCCTGGGAAACACCGGGGAGCTGTTTTTT. Its translation: CATSEDTLLGNTGELFF.